This TCR beta chain was captured in a study of cytomegalovirus exposure and HLA in healthy donors. The study, taken as a whole, reports: For TCR beta chains, V- and J-gene trimming was later linked to a missense DCLRE1C variant.

Points on this clone: As yet, its antigen is unknown.

The CDR3 is 15 residues long. The V end lost 5 bases, the J end lost 7 bases, and 21 bases lay between the germline ends. The V gene's germline CDR1 is WNHNN and CDR2 SYGVQD (reference sequence). With 60 Vbeta and 13 Jbeta primers, the PCR was carried out. Sequenced by immunoSEQ multiplex PCR; TCRdb stores in-frame clones only, minus some. The top ten clones hold approximately 1.6% of a sample with around 170,000 clones, around 68% of them seen once. The receptor's source is a girl aged 10 to 17 in good health and CMV-seronegative. The chain couples TRBV10-1 to TRBJ2-7, with a tentative D call TRBD2 (6 bases). The material sequenced was PBMCs. DNA of the CDR3: TGCGCCAGCAGTTCTTATAGGAGTGCGGGGAGGGAGCAGTACTTC. Translated, it gives CASSSYRSAGREQYF.